This TCR beta chain was observed in a study of beta chain features in type 1 diabetes. Study-level information: There was similarity between patients and healthy donors in age, gender and cell yields.

CDR1 and CDR2 (germline): SGHDN, FVKESK. CDR3 length equals 13 residues. The V end was cut by 5 bases, the J end by 3 bases, with 11 bases between. Every isolated RNA sample was fully reverse transcribed, so sequencing captured expressed TCRB transcripts. The average output of naive, central memory and regulatory T cell samples was approximately 3.6 million reads. Sequencing used immunoSEQ multiplex PCR; TCRdb keeps in-frame clones, though not all of them. Of fewer than 900,000 clones listed, roughly 16% were seen once; the top ten hold 0.02% to 0.025%. A few counts support this clone. What it binds is not known. Broader study findings: Type 1 diabetes patients had VDJ junctions that carried fewer insertions and more deletions.

The clonotype was recovered from a woman aged 18-35 years in good health. The chain joins TRBV14 to TRBJ2-7, with a tentative D call TRBD1 (6 bases). The sequencing input was naive CD4+ T cells from blood. This chain's CDR3 is CASSGPGDYEQYF. The CDR3 bases are TGTGCCAGCAGCGGCCCAGGGGACTACGAGCAGTACTTC.